These T cell receptor beta chains were read from a single sample in a study of blood T cell repertoires in COVID-19. The method was immunoSEQ multiplex PCR; TCRdb's version includes in-frame clones alone and lacks a portion of them. The data contain approximately 450,000 clones, roughly nine tenths of them singletons. Sequencing used PBMCs or T cells enriched from blood (not recorded which). Source of these receptors: a woman aged 18-35 years with acute COVID-19. The CDR3 runs from the conserved cysteine through the conserved F or W. Each record gives: clone size, J gene, D gene, V gene, CDR3 protein, CDR3 DNA. D genes are given only for firm matches. Only some rows state a clone size, as once, few, many or a class for expanded clones.

>.|TRBJ2-5|.|TRBV7-3
CASSPFATAAETQYF
TGTGCCAGCAGCCCCTTTGCGACCGCGGCAGAGACCCAGTACTTC
>.|TRBJ2-5|TRBD1|TRBV6-5
CASRGQQETQYF
TGTGCCAGCAGGGGACAGCAAGAGACCCAGTACTTC
>.|TRBJ2-7|TRBD1|TRBV4-1
CASSQAFGQGGVYEQYF
TGCGCCAGCAGCCAAGCATTCGGACAGGGGGGCGTTTACGAGCAGTACTTC
>.|TRBJ1-4|.|TRBV21-1
CASTPQGQGPYSFVEKLFF
TGTGCCAGCACCCCACAGGGCCAGGGACCATATTCTTTCGTGGAAAAACTGTTTTTT
>.|TRBJ2-6|TRBD1|TRBV9
CASSEGGGANVLTF
TGTGCCAGCAGCGAAGGGGGCGGGGCCAACGTCCTGACTTTC
>.|TRBJ2-6|.|TRBV3-1/TRBV3-2
CASSQISAGDVLTF
TGTGCCAGCAGCCAGATATCGGCAGGGGACGTCCTGACTTTC
>.|TRBJ1-1|.|TRBV19
CASRSQGILNTEAFF
TGTGCCAGTAGATCACAGGGAATTCTGAACACTGAAGCTTTCTTT
>few|TRBJ1-3|TRBD1|TRBV2
CASSEEAYRGQGGNTIYF
TGTGCCAGCAGTGAAGAGGCCTACCGCGGACAGGGAGGAAACACCATATATTTT
>.|TRBJ2-1|TRBD2|TRBV9
CASSAAGRGGPNEQFF
TGTGCCAGCAGCGCCGCGGGACGGGGGGGCCCTAATGAGCAGTTCTTC
>.|TRBJ2-6|TRBD2|TRBV6-2/TRBV6-3
CASSGRAPGANVLTF
TGTGCCAGCAGCGGGAGGGCCCCTGGGGCCAACGTCCTGACTTTC
>.|TRBJ2-7|.|TRBV28
CASSFAGLEQYF
TGTGCCAGCAGTTTCGCAGGGCTCGAGCAGTACTTC
>.|TRBJ2-3|.|TRBV12-5
CASGLDSQADTQYF
TGTGCTAGTGGTTTGGACTCACAGGCAGATACGCAGTATTTT
>.|TRBJ2-1|.|TRBV18
CASSPGEGGNNEQFF
TGTGCCAGCTCACCAGGAGAAGGGGGTAACAATGAGCAGTTCTTC
>few|TRBJ1-5|.|TRBV28
CASSRDTSNQPQHF
TGTGCCAGCAGCCGCGATACGTCCAATCAGCCCCAGCATTTT
>.|TRBJ1-1|.|TRBV18
CASSGQTNTEAFF
TGTGCCAGCTCAGGACAGACGAACACTGAAGCTTTCTTT
>once|TRBJ1-6|TRBD1|TRBV6-5
CASKGTANSPLHF
TGTGCCAGCAAGGGGACAGCAAATTCACCCCTCCACTTT
>.|TRBJ1-1|.|TRBV7-2
CASSLRRENTEAFF
TGTGCCAGCAGCTTACGACGGGAGAACACTGAAGCTTTCTTT
>.|TRBJ1-3|TRBD1|TRBV15
CATSRAGTGWNTIYF
TGTGCCACCAGCAGGGCTGGGACAGGGTGGAACACCATATATTTT
>.|TRBJ1-1|.|TRBV29-1
CSVGNVGGGTEAFF
TGCAGCGTTGGAAATGTCGGGGGGGGAACTGAAGCTTTCTTT
>.|TRBJ1-5|.|TRBV19
CASSNSYSNQPQHF
TGTGCCAGCTCTAACAGTTATAGCAATCAGCCCCAGCATTTT
>.|TRBJ2-1|TRBD2|TRBV11-3
CASSLSIAGVGNEQFF
TGTGCCAGCAGCCTTTCTATAGCGGGAGTCGGGAATGAGCAGTTCTTC
>.|TRBJ2-5|.|TRBV9
CASSVIPQETQYF
TGTGCCAGCAGCGTAATCCCTCAAGAGACCCAGTACTTC